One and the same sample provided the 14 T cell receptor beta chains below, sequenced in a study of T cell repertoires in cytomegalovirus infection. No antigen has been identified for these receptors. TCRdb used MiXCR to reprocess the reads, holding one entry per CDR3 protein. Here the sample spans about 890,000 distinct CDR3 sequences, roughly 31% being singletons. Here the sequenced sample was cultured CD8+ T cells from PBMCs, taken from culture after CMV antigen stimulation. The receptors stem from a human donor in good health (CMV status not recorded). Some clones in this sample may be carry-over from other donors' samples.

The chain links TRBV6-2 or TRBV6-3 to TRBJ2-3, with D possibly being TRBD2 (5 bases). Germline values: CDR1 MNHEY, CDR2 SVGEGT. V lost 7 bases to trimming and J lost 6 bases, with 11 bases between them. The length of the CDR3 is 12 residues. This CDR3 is CASNLSGDTQYF. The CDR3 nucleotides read TGTGCCAGCAACCTCTCGGGGGATACGCAGTATTTT.

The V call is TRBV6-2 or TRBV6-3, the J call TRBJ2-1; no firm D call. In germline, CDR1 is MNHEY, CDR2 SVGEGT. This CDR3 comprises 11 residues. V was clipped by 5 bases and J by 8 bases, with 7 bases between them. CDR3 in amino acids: CASSRRDEQFF. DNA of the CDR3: TGTGCCAGCAGTCGAAGGGATGAGCAGTTCTTC.

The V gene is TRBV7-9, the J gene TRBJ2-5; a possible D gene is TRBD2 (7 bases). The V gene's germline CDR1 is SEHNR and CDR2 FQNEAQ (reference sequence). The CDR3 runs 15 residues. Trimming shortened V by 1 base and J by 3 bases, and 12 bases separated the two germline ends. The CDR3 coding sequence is TGTGCCAGCAGCTTAGTCACAGGGAGGGAAGAGACCCAGTACTTC. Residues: CASSLVTGREETQYF.

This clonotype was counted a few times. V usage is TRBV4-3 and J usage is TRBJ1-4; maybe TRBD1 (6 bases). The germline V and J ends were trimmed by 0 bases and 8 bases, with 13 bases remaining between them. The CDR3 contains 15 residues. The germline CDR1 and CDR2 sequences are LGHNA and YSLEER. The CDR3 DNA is TGCGCCAGCAGCCAAGATCAAAGGGGGAAGGAAAAACTGTTTTTT. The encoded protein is CASSQDQRGKEKLFF.

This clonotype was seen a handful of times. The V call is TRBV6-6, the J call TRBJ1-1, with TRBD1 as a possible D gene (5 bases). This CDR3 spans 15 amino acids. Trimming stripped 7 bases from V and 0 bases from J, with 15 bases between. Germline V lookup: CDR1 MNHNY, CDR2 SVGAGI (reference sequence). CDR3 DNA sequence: TGTGCCAGCACCCCCTCGGGGGTGCTGAACACTGAAGCTTTCTTT. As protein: CASTPSGVLNTEAFF.

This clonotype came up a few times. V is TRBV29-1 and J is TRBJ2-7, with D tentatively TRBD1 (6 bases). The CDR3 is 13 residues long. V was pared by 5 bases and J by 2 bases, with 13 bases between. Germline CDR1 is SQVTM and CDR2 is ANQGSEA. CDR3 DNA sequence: TGCAGCGTTACAGGGTTCAAAACCTACGAGCAGTACTTC. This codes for CSVTGFKTYEQYF.

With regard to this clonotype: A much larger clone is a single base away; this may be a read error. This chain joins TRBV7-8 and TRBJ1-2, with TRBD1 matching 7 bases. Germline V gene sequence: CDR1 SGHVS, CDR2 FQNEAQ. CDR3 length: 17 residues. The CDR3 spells CASSLGSAGTANYDYTF. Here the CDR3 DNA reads TGTGCCAGCAGCTTAGGCTCAGCCGGGACAGCTAACTATGACTACACCTTC.

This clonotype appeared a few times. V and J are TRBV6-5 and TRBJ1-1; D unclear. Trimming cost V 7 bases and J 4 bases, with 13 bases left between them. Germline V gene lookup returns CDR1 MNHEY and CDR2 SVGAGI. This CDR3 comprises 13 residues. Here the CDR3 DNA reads TGTGCCAGCAAATACACGGACCGCACTGAAGCTTTCTTT. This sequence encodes CASKYTDRTEAFF.

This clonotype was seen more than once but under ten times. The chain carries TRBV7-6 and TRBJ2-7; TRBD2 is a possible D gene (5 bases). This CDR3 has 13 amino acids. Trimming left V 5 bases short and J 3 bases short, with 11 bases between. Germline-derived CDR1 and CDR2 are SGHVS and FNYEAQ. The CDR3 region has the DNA TGTGCCAGCAGCCCCGGGGAAGACTACGAGCAGTACTTC. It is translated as CASSPGEDYEQYF.

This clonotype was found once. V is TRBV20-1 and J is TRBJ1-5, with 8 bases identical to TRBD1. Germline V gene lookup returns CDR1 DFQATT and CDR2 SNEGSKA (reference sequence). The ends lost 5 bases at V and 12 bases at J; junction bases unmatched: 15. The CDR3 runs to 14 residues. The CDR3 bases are TGCAGTGCTCTAGACAGGGGCTCAGGAACGGGCCAGCATTTT. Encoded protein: CSALDRGSGTGQHF.

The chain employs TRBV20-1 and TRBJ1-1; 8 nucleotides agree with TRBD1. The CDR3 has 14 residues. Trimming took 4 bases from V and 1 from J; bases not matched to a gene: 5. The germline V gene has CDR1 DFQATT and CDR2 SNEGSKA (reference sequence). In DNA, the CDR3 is TGCAGTGCTAAAGCCGGGACAGGGAACACTGAAGCTTTCTTT. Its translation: CSAKAGTGNTEAFF.

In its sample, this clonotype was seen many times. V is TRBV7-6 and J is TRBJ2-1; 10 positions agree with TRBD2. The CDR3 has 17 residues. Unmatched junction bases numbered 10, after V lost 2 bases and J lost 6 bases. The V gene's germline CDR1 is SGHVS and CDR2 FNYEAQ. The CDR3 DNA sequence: TGTGCCAGCAGCTTATTTAGCGGGGGGCACCTATTCAATGAGCAGTTCTTC. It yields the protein CASSLFSGGHLFNEQFF. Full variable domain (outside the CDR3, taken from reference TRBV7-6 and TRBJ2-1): GAGVSQSPRYKVTKRGQDVALRCDPISGHVSLYWYRQALGQGPEFLTYFNYEAQQDKSGLPNDRFSAERPEGSISTLTIQRTEQRDSAMYRCASSLFSGGHLFNEQFFGPGTRLTVL.

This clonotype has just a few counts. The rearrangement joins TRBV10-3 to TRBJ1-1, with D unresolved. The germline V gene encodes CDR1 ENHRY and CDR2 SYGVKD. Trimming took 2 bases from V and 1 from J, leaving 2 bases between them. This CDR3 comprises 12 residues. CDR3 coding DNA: TGTGCCATCAGTGAGAAGAACACTGAAGCTTTCTTT. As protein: CAISEKNTEAFF.

The CDR3 nucleotides read TGTGCCAGCAGCTTAGAACAGGGAGTTTACTTCACGCAGTATTTT. Its protein is CASSLEQGVYFTQYF. The chain is built from TRBV7-9 and TRBJ2-3; D is perhaps TRBD1 (6 bases). CDR1 is SEHNR and CDR2 is FQNEAQ in the germline V gene (reference sequence). This CDR3 has 15 residues. Trimming took off 1 base at V and 9 bases at J, with 17 bases between the two ends.